The rows below give T cell receptor beta chains drawn from one sample of a study of shared clonotypes between healthy human individuals. Here immunoSEQ multiplex PCR was the method, and the copy in TCRdb shows in-frame clones only, minus some. The sample has about 460,000 clones, roughly three quarters seen once. The specimen was PBMCs. The source is a woman in her thirties or forties in good health. Some clones in this sample may be carry-over from other donors' samples. The CDR3 runs from the conserved cysteine through the conserved F or W. Each record gives: D gene, V gene, J gene, clone size, CDR3 protein, CDR3 DNA. D genes are given only for firm matches. Clone size is stated in some rows and not others, as once, few, many or a class when expanded.

>TRBD1|TRBV27|TRBJ1-3|.
CASSLSADRGPGNTIYF
TGTGCCAGCAGTTTATCGGCCGACAGGGGGCCTGGAAACACCATATATTTT
>TRBD1|TRBV5-8|TRBJ2-4|.
CASSLVGRDRAADIQYF
TGTGCCAGCAGCTTGGTTGGACGGGACAGGGCGGCGGACATTCAGTACTTC
>TRBD1|TRBV7-2|TRBJ1-4|.
CASSLLRTGWNEKLFF
TGTGCCAGCAGCTTACTGCGGACAGGCTGGAATGAAAAACTGTTTTTT
>.|TRBV29-1|TRBJ2-1|.
CSVDLVGNEQFF
TGCAGCGTTGATTTAGTCGGCAATGAGCAGTTCTTC
>.|TRBV29-1|TRBJ1-4|.
CSAEGPREKLFF
TGCAGCGCCGAGGGGCCACGGGAAAAACTGTTTTTT
>TRBD1|TRBV5-6|TRBJ2-7|.
CASSTTGYVGYEQYF
TGTGCCAGCAGCACGACAGGGTATGTAGGCTACGAGCAGTACTTC
>TRBD2|TRBV7-2|TRBJ2-2|.
CASSYPSGRATGELFF
TGTGCCAGCAGCTACCCTAGCGGGAGGGCGACCGGGGAGCTGTTTTTT
>.|TRBV28|TRBJ2-3|few
CASSLGSDTQYF
TGTGCCAGCAGTCTGGGGTCCGATACGCAGTATTTT
>TRBD1|TRBV4-3|TRBJ1-2|few
CASSQDMETGRYGYTF
TGCGCCAGCAGCCAAGATATGGAGACAGGGCGCTATGGCTACACCTTC
>.|TRBV27|TRBJ2-1|.
CASSLQEGGGFEQFF
TGTGCCAGCAGCCTCCAGGAGGGAGGTGGTTTTGAGCAGTTCTTC
>TRBD1|TRBV5-4|TRBJ1-2|.
CASSSGRQGGNYGYTF
TGTGCCAGCAGCTCAGGTCGACAGGGGGGTAACTATGGCTACACCTTC
>.|TRBV14|TRBJ2-1|.
CASSPGLALDEQFF
TGTGCCAGCAGCCCTGGTCTAGCGCTCGATGAGCAGTTCTTC
>.|TRBV7-2|TRBJ2-2|.
CASNVLDTGELFF
TGTGCCAGCAACGTACTAGACACCGGGGAGCTGTTTTTT
>.|TRBV2|TRBJ2-7|.
CASSERWGTEQYF
TGTGCCAGCAGTGAAAGGTGGGGTACCGAGCAGTACTTC
>TRBD2|TRBV5-6|TRBJ2-1|.
CASSFLAAGRGNEQFF
TGTGCCAGCAGCTTTCTAGCGGCAGGGAGGGGCAATGAGCAGTTCTTC
>TRBD1|TRBV7-2|TRBJ1-2|once
CASSPQTGGEMNGYAF
TGTGCCAGCAGCCCACAGACAGGGGGCGAGATGAATGGCTACGCCTTC
>TRBD2|TRBV7-2|TRBJ2-1|.
CASSWSGSSYNEQFF
TGTGCCAGCAGCTGGAGCGGGAGCTCCTACAATGAGCAGTTCTTC
>.|TRBV6-5|TRBJ2-7|.
CASSTTSVSTYEQYF
TGTGCCAGCAGTACTACCAGCGTGTCAACCTACGAGCAGTACTTC
>.|TRBV28|TRBJ2-7|.
CASSFPGRAYEQYF
TGTGCCAGCAGTTTCCCCGGGAGAGCCTACGAGCAGTACTTC
>TRBD1|TRBV11-3|TRBJ1-1|.
CASSSQTGAYGAFF
TGTGCCAGCAGCTCCCAGACAGGGGCCTACGGAGCTTTCTTT
>TRBD1|TRBV11-3|TRBJ2-3|.
CASSLGQGGTDTQYF
TGTGCCAGCAGCTTAGGACAGGGGGGGACAGATACGCAGTATTTT
>TRBD1|TRBV29-1|TRBJ2-1|.
CSAGLMTGQDNEQFF
TGCAGCGCCGGGTTGATGACAGGGCAGGACAATGAGCAGTTCTTC
>TRBD2|TRBV2|TRBJ2-2|.
CASTGGNTGELFF
TGTGCCAGCACGGGGGGGAACACCGGGGAGCTGTTTTTT
>.|TRBV5-4|TRBJ1-4|.
CASSPGQRDEKLFF
TGTGCCAGCAGCCCAGGACAGCGTGATGAAAAACTGTTTTTT
>.|TRBV20-1|TRBJ2-7|.
CSASRDYEQYF
TGCAGTGCTAGTCGAGACTACGAGCAGTACTTC
>TRBD1|TRBV19|TRBJ1-5|.
CASRQGDYQPQHF
TGTGCCAGCCGACAGGGAGATTATCAGCCCCAGCATTTT
>.|TRBV15|TRBJ1-5|.
CATSLKGNQPQHF
TGTGCCACCAGCCTTAAGGGCAATCAGCCCCAGCATTTT
>.|TRBV27|TRBJ2-7|.
CASSKGLAGDEQYF
TGTGCCAGCAGTAAAGGACTGGCTGGGGACGAGCAGTACTTC
>TRBD2|TRBV18|TRBJ2-1|once
CASSPGLAGSRNEQFF
TGTGCCAGCTCACCAGGGCTAGCGGGATCCCGAAATGAGCAGTTCTTC
>.|TRBV4-3|TRBJ1-1|.
CASSPRGTGRGTEAFF
TGCGCCAGCAGCCCGAGGGGCACAGGGAGAGGCACTGAAGCTTTCTTT
>TRBD2|TRBV7-2|TRBJ2-7|.
CASSRTSGYEQYF
TGTGCCAGCAGCCGGACTAGCGGTTACGAGCAGTACTTC
>TRBD2|TRBV29-1|TRBJ2-7|few
CSVEVSGIFEQYF
TGCAGCGTTGAGGTTAGCGGGATTTTCGAGCAGTACTTC
>.|TRBV28|TRBJ1-5|many
CASSIQDTSNQPQHF
TGTGCCAGCAGTATCCAGGACACTAGCAATCAGCCCCAGCATTTT
>.|TRBV6-6|TRBJ2-3|.
CASSYSETDTQYF
TGTGCCAGCAGTTACTCAGAGACAGATACGCAGTATTTT
>.|TRBV11-3|TRBJ2-7|.
CASSERGDSKQYF
TGTGCCAGCAGCGAGAGGGGGGACTCAAAACAGTACTTC
>TRBD1|TRBV9|TRBJ2-5|.
CASSGGQQETQYF
TGTGCCAGCAGCGGGGGACAGCAAGAGACCCAGTACTTC
>.|TRBV5-1|TRBJ2-7|.
CASSLGTDSYEQYF
TGCGCCAGCAGCCTCGGGACGGACTCCTACGAGCAGTACTTC
>.|TRBV11-2|TRBJ1-2|.
CASSLVGPSGGYTF
TGTGCCAGCAGCTTAGTGGGGCCGTCGGGAGGCTACACCTTC
>.|TRBV5-1|TRBJ1-4|.
CASSRDRAATNEKLFF
TGCGCCAGCAGCCGAGACAGAGCTGCAACTAATGAAAAACTGTTTTTT
>TRBD1|TRBV6-4|TRBJ1-2|.
CASSLDRGSYGYTF
TGTGCCAGCAGCCTGGACAGGGGATCCTATGGCTACACCTTC
>.|TRBV7-3|TRBJ2-3|.
CASSQGTPGDTQYF
TGTGCCAGCAGCCAAGGGACTCCCGGAGATACGCAGTATTTT